Below are 25 T cell receptor beta chains sequenced from a single sample in a study of T cell responses to AZD1222 COVID-19 vaccine. Method: immunoSEQ multiplex PCR; TCRdb's copy keeps in-frame clones and lacks some. This table holds over 95,000 clones, 91% found once. Sequences were derived from peripheral blood, sampled on day 0 of AZD1222 vaccination. The source is an adult in good health.

The chain uses TRBV11-1 and TRBJ1-1; D uncertain. Between the trimmed V and J ends, which lost 6 bases and 3 bases, there was a span of 5 bases. Germline V lookup: CDR1 SGHAT, CDR2 FQDESV (reference sequence). This CDR3 has 11 residues. CDR3: CASRSYTEAFF. The CDR3 DNA sequence: TGTGCCAGCAGGTCCTACACTGAAGCTTTCTTT.

The chain has TRBV5-1 and TRBJ2-2, with a possible D match to TRBD2 (7 bases). CDR3 size: 15 residues. The ends were cut back, 4 bases at V and 7 bases at J, with 17 bases in the middle. Looked up from germline, CDR1 is SGHRS and CDR2 is YFSETQ. The CDR3 coding sequence is TGCGCCAGCAGCCGGTCGGGGGGCAGGATCGGGGAGCTGTTTTTT. This encodes CASSRSGGRIGELFF.

The chain links TRBV7-9 to TRBJ1-5; TRBD1 might be the D (5 bases). Deletions cut 5 bases from V and 4 bases from J, with 12 bases between. Germline CDR1 SEHNR, CDR2 FQNEAQ (reference sequence). This CDR3 has 14 amino acids. CDR3 sequence (DNA): TGTGCCAGCAGCATCGGGACGGCGAATCAGCCCCAGCATTTT. As protein: CASSIGTANQPQHF.

The gene calls are TRBV30 and TRBJ1-1; D gene unclear. Trimming pared 4 bases from V and 4 bases from J, leaving 13 bases between. The CDR3 length is 13 residues. Germline loops: CDR1 GTSNPN, CDR2 SVGIG (reference sequence). The CDR3 reads CAWNMVSGTEAFF. The CDR3 nucleotides read TGTGCCTGGAACATGGTCAGCGGCACTGAAGCTTTCTTT.

The chain recombines TRBV19 with TRBJ1-5; TRBD1 is a possible D gene (6 bases). Germline values: CDR1 LNHDA, CDR2 SQIVND (reference sequence). V was pared by 4 bases and J by 7 bases, with 17 bases between. This CDR3 has 15 amino acids. CDR3 DNA: TGTGCCAGTAGTAATCAAAGGGGGAAGGTCCAGCCCCAGCATTTT. This encodes CASSNQRGKVQPQHF. Full variable domain (missing parts from reference TRBV19 and TRBJ1-5): DGGITQSPKYLFRKEGQNVTLSCEQNLNHDAMYWYRQDPGQGLRLIYYSQIVNDFQKGDIAEGYSVSREKKESFPLTVTSAQKNPTAFYLCASSNQRGKVQPQHFGDGTRLSIL.

The rearrangement joins TRBV12-5 to TRBJ1-5, with D perhaps matching TRBD1 (6 bases). This CDR3 has 15 amino acids. The germline CDR1 and CDR2 sequences are LGHNT and FRNRAP. V dropped 5 bases and J dropped 4 bases, with 15 bases sitting between them. The CDR3 is CASGPTGHSNQPQHF. DNA for the CDR3: TGTGCTAGTGGTCCCACGGGACACTCAAATCAGCCCCAGCATTTT.

This chain uses TRBV24-1 with TRBJ1-5; D might be TRBD1 (5 bases). This CDR3 is 13 amino acids long. Trimming pared 0 bases from V and 9 bases from J, leaving 8 bases between. The germline gives CDR1 KGHDR, CDR2 SFDVKD. CDR3 nucleotides: TGTGCCACCAGTGATTTGCGGGACGGGCCCCAGCATTTT. This translates into CATSDLRDGPQHF.

This clone has only one observation. The chain recombines TRBV19 with TRBJ1-4; TRBD1 aligns across 10 bases. CDR1 is LNHDA, CDR2 SQIVND, per germline (reference sequence). CDR3 length equals 15 residues. J gave up 0 bases and V 9 bases, and 4 bases lay outside the gene matches. The CDR3 protein is CASRQGATTNEKLFF. The CDR3 region has the DNA TGTGCCAGCCGACAGGGGGCAACAACTAATGAAAAACTGTTTTTT. Variable domain in full (rest from reference TRBV19 and TRBJ1-4): DGGITQSPKYLFRKEGQNVTLSCEQNLNHDAMYWYRQDPGQGLRLIYYSQIVNDFQKGDIAEGYSVSREKKESFPLTVTSAQKNPTAFYLCASRQGATTNEKLFFGSGTQLSVL.

This chain connects TRBV15 to TRBJ1-1; 7 bases align to TRBD1. V was clipped by 4 bases and J by 3 bases; unmatched bases: 8. Germline values: CDR1 LNHNV, CDR2 YYDKDF (reference sequence). The CDR3 runs 15 residues. The CDR3 DNA follows: TGTGCCACCAGCATTGACAGGGCGGGGGACACTGAAGCTTTCTTT. Translation: CATSIDRAGDTEAFF.

The chain couples TRBV23-1 to TRBJ1-5; D gene unclear. TRBV23-1 has ORF status, its function being uncertain. The CDR3 extends over 11 amino acids. Trimming stripped 11 bases from V and 6 bases from J, with 11 bases between. In DNA, the CDR3 is TGCGCCGGGTCGGCTTCTCAGCCCCAGCATTTT. Translated: CAGSASQPQHF.

This chain joins TRBV28 and TRBJ1-1; a weak D match, TRBD1 (5 bases). This CDR3 contains 12 residues. The V gene lost 7 bases and the J gene lost 12 bases, with 18 bases spanning the gap. Per germline, CDR1 MDHEN and CDR2 SYDVKM. Here the CDR3 reads CASIKRGRGTFF. As DNA, the CDR3 is TGTGCCAGCATTAAGCGGGGACGGGGAACTTTCTTT.

V gene TRBV7-9 combines with J gene TRBJ2-7; no clear D gene. This CDR3 contains 13 residues. V was shortened by 5 bases and J by 3 bases, with 11 bases between the two germline ends. CDR1 SEHNR and CDR2 FQNEAQ come from the germline V gene (reference sequence). The CDR3 bases are TGTGCCAGCAGCCATAGCATAAGCTACGAGCAGTACTTC. It encodes CASSHSISYEQYF.

Worth noting for this clone: Germline and junction disagree at one end, which may indicate a read error. The chain combines TRBV7-2 with TRBJ2-7; D is unclear. This CDR3 has 13 residues. The V gene's germline CDR1 is SGHTA and CDR2 FQGNSA. In DNA, the CDR3 is TGTGCCAGCAGGTTAGGAAACGGCTACGAGCAGTACTTC. Residues: CASRLGNGYEQYF.

V and J are TRBV6-4 and TRBJ1-5; D is unresolved. CDR1 and CDR2 (germline): MRHNA, SNTAGT. V was clipped by 8 bases and J by 5 bases, with 16 bases between them. The CDR3 covers 14 residues. CDR3 in amino acids: CASLNSPTDQPQHF. CDR3 nucleotides: TGTGCCAGCTTGAACTCACCCACCGATCAGCCCCAGCATTTT.

This rearrangement joins TRBV10-3 to TRBJ2-2; the D gene could be TRBD1 or TRBD2 (5 bases each). V was cut by 11 bases and J by 1 base, with 14 bases left in between. Germline-derived CDR1 and CDR2 are ENHRY and SYGVKD. This CDR3 has 14 amino acids. The CDR3 bases are TGTGCCGCCAGGGAGTTAGGGAACACCGGGGAGCTGTTTTTT. Its protein product is CAARELGNTGELFF.

The chain has TRBV28 and TRBJ2-7; no firm D call. This CDR3 is built from 14 residues. From germline, CDR1 is MDHEN and CDR2 SYDVKM. V was cut by 3 bases and J by 3 bases, with 12 bases left in between. The CDR3 bases are TGTGCCAGCAGTTTGGTGGAGCACCACTACGAGCAGTACTTC. Protein product: CASSLVEHHYEQYF.

The rearrangement joins TRBV5-8 to TRBJ2-2; 7 bases align to TRBD2. The germline V gene encodes CDR1 SGHTS and CDR2 YDEGEE. The CDR3 spans 17 residues. J lost 0 bases, V lost 6 bases, and 11 bases had no gene match. CDR3 sequence reads: CASKLRRGRPNTGELFF. The CDR3 DNA sequence: TGTGCCAGCAAGCTCCGGCGGGGGAGACCGAACACCGGGGAGCTGTTTTTT.

The chain is built from TRBV4-1 and TRBJ2-1; 9 bases match TRBD2. Trimming removed 1 base from V and 4 bases from J; junction bases left unmatched: 5. The CDR3 spans 16 residues. The V gene's germline CDR1 is MGHRA and CDR2 YSYEKL. CDR3 DNA: TGCGCCAGCAGCCAAGCCTCTAGCGGGGTATACAATGAGCAGTTCTTC. It is translated as CASSQASSGVYNEQFF.

The chain couples TRBV2 to TRBJ2-1; 7 nucleotides align to TRBD1. The CDR3 covers 16 residues. J lost 5 bases, V lost 3 bases, and 10 bases had no gene match. Germline loops: CDR1 SNHLY, CDR2 FYNNEI. DNA of the CDR3: TGTGCCAGCAGTGACCCAACAGGGGTAGGGGACAATGAGCAGTTCTTC. Amino acid sequence: CASSDPTGVGDNEQFF.

The rearrangement links TRBV11-2 to TRBJ2-3; no clear D. The CDR3 totals 14 residues. From germline, CDR1 is SGHAT and CDR2 FQNNGV. Trimming took off 0 bases at V and 3 bases at J, with 7 bases between the two ends. This chain's CDR3 is CASSLDGGTDTQYF. As DNA, the CDR3 is TGTGCCAGCAGCTTAGATGGTGGGACAGATACGCAGTATTTT.

V and J are TRBV5-1 and TRBJ2-5; D not certain. Trimming shortened V by 0 bases and J by 7 bases, and 13 bases separated the two germline ends. The CDR3 is 14 amino acids. CDR1 is SGHRS, CDR2 YFSETQ, per germline. In nucleotides, the CDR3 is TGCGCCAGCAGCTTGGCGGCCGCCTTGGGGACCCAGTACTTC. It yields the protein CASSLAAALGTQYF. Combining the CDR3 with reference TRBV5-1 and TRBJ2-5 gives the whole variable domain KAGVTQTPRYLIKTRGQQVTLSCSPISGHRSVSWYQQTPGQGLQFLFEYFSETQRNKGNFPGRFSGRQFSNSRSEMNVSTLELGDSALYLCASSLAAALGTQYFGPGTRLLVL.

The gene calls are TRBV6-2 or TRBV6-3 and TRBJ1-4; TRBD1 agrees at 10 bases. The CDR3 is made up of 18 amino acids. Germline V gene sequence: CDR1 MNHEY, CDR2 SVGEGT. The trim removed 4 bases at V and 0 bases at J, leaving 8 bases unmatched. In nucleotides, the CDR3 is TGTGCCAGCAGTTCCAGGACAGGGGGGATTGCAACTAATGAAAAACTGTTTTTT. Amino acid sequence: CASSSRTGGIATNEKLFF.

The chain recombines TRBV7-3 with TRBJ2-1, with TRBD1 identical over 7 bases. This CDR3 has 14 residues. With 4 bases clipped from V and 5 bases from J, the junction kept 5 bases outside the gene matches. The germline CDR1 and CDR2 sequences are SGHTA and FQGTGA. The CDR3 coding sequence is TGTGCCAGCAGCTCATACGGACAGGACAATGAGCAGTTCTTC. Amino acids: CASSSYGQDNEQFF.

The chain uses TRBV6-5 and TRBJ1-1, with D tentatively TRBD1 (5 bases). The V gene's germline CDR1 is MNHEY and CDR2 SVGAGI. Trimming took 8 bases from V and 1 from J, leaving 17 bases between them. The CDR3 extends over 15 amino acids. The CDR3 spells CASPRLGGRNTEAFF. DNA of the CDR3: TGTGCCAGCCCAAGACTGGGGGGTAGGAACACTGAAGCTTTCTTT.

The chain links TRBV5-1 to TRBJ2-7; 12 positions match TRBD1. The CDR3 extends over 17 amino acids. Per the germline V gene, CDR1 is SGHRS and CDR2 is YFSETQ. J gave up 6 bases and V 0 bases, and 10 bases lay outside the gene matches. CDR3 in DNA: TGCGCCAGCAGCTTGGGCCCCGGGGGGACAGGGGGCCTCGAGCAGTACTTC. It is translated as CASSLGPGGTGGLEQYF.